A single T cell receptor (beta chain) is shown here with its context. Its target is not known. A much larger clone lies a single base off, so this may be a read error. These data belong to a study of regulatory T cells in long-lasting Graves disease. Relying on iRepertoire HTBI primers and Arm-PCR of CDR3 regions, the team built TCR beta libraries. TCRdb used MiXCR to reprocess the multiplex PCR reads, holding one entry per CDR3 protein. The sample holds more than 350,000 distinct CDR3 sequences, around a fifth seen once. The time point is: persistent/refractory GD, antithyroid drugs over 5 years with positive TRAb. Preparation of the TCR library used RNA extracted from PBMCs. Germline CDR1 is MNHNS and CDR2 is SASEGT. CDR3 size: 14 residues. V was shortened by 7 bases and J by 2 bases, with 12 bases between the two germline ends. Study-wide results and caveats: TRBV28, TRBJ1-2 and TRBJ2-5 were segments that persistent disease favored.

This specimen was peripheral blood mononuclear cells (PBMCs), taken when the disease was refractory, from a patient treated with antithyroid drugs. The receptor was derived from a female donor with Graves disease. The J gene is TRBJ1-5, the V gene TRBV6-1; no firm D call. CDR3 coding DNA: TGTGCCAGCACCCGGATAGCGGGCAATCAGCCCCAGCATTTT. Translating it yields CASTRIAGNQPQHF.